The sequence of this TCR beta chain was determined in a study of blood T cell repertoires in COVID-19. Study context: Material from acute and convalescent COVID-19 was sourced from the United States, Italy and Spain. PBMCs, B-cell-depleted T cells, or T cells were the source of the cDNA or gDNA that made up the material.

The authors' processing: The assay estimated nucleated cells by amplifying reference gene primers. The method was immunoSEQ multiplex PCR; TCRdb's version includes in-frame clones alone and lacks a portion of them. The V and J calls and clone size come from that table; D and trimming were worked out from the DNA. The data contain roughly 200,000 clones, about 80% of them singletons. The germline V gene encodes CDR1 MNHEY and CDR2 SVGAGI. Deletions cut 0 bases from V and 4 bases from J, with 9 bases between. The CDR3 extends over 14 amino acids. The source material was peripheral blood. The V call is TRBV6-5, the J call TRBJ1-2, with D possibly matching TRBD1 (5 bases). The clonotype originates from a man aged 60 to 75 with acute or convalescent COVID-19. The CDR3 DNA reads as TGTGCCAGCAGTTACTCCCTCGGGGGCTATGGCTACACCTTC. Residues: CASSYSLGGYGYTF.